This TCR beta chain was profiled in a study of neurological immune-mediated disorders. This clonotype was recorded many times. As yet, its antigen is unknown. Blood bank volunteers in Maryland, USA, served as healthy controls. The CDR3 runs 14 residues. Germline V gene lookup returns CDR1 SGHTA and CDR2 FQGNSA. V shed 5 bases and J shed 0 bases, with 7 bases lying between them. TCRdb reprocessed the 5' RACE reads via MiXCR and lists one record per CDR3 protein. The table shows approximately 48,000 distinct CDR3 sequences, with approximately 15% occurring only once. Whole-study results and caveats: No sharing of CDR3 amino acid sequences was observed among expanded clones across subjects, suggesting private repertoires in all groups.

Sequencing was done on a sample of PBMCs. V is TRBV7-2 and J is TRBJ2-2, with D maybe TRBD2 (5 bases). The receptor was isolated from a man aged 55 to 69 in good health. The CDR3 region has the DNA TGTGCCAGCAGCATACTAGCGAACACCGGGGAGCTGTTTTTT. It is translated as CASSILANTGELFF.